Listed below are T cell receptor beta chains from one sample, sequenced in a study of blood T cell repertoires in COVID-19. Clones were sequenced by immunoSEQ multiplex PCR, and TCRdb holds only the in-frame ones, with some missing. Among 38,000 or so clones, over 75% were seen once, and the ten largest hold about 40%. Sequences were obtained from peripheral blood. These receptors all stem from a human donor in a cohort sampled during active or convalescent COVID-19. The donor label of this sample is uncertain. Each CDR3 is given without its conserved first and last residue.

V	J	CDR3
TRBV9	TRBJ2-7	ASSDQASGAYEQY
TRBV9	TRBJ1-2	ASSVGQGYGYT
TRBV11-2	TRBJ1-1	ASSLGQGRTEAF
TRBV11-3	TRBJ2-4	ASASTLGGERKNIQY
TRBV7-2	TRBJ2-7	ASSPSSGPSYEQY
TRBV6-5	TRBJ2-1	ASSYSLAGGGEQF
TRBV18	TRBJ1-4	ASSPPEGAREKLF
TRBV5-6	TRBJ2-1	ASSYAGTEQF
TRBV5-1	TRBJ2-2	ASSLGGQGASTGELF
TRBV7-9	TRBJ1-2	ASSLAAGGAYGYT
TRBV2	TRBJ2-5	ASSVSDRETQY
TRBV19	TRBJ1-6	ALALKYTGFGSPLH
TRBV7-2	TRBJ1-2	ASSLGDSPNYGYT
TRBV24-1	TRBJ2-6	ATSGSIQLGANVLT
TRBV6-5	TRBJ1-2	ASSQGDYRTYGYT
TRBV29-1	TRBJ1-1	SVRANTEAF
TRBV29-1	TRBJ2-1	SVRAGGGNEQF
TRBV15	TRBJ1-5	ATSRSSNQPQH
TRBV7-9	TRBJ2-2	ASKRLPNTGELF
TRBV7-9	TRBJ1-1	ASSLTVNTEAF
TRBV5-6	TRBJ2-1	ASSLSGGQL
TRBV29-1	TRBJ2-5	SAQTSGLQTQY
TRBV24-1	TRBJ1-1	ATSDFRGRGAF
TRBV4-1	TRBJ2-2	ASSQGKTGTASTGELF
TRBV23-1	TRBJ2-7	ASSQFEAKQAYEQY
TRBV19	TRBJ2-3	ASASRQGTDTQY